This TCR beta chain was profiled in a study of T cells in Graves' hyperthyroidism and ophthalmopathy (dated by TCRdb to between 2018 and 2021). As for the study more broadly: Peripheral blood samples were taken at initial diagnosis, before any treatment was given. To identify distinguishing TCR V-J signatures, a discovery cohort of about 100 patients was used, comprising fewer than 45 with Graves' ophthalmopathy and under 60 with stable Graves' hyperthyroidism. Whether ophthalmopathy could be predicted prospectively was tested in an independent validation cohort made up of roughly 19 hyperthyroidism patients plus 17 patients who later progressed to ophthalmopathy. For training and testing, the 100 patients in the discovery cohort were randomly divided in a 7:3 ratio. The study also compared thyroid tissue and blood T-cell repertoires from a handful of Graves' hyperthyroidism patients. After blood sampling, hyperthyroidism patients were treated with methimazole at a starting dose of 30 mg daily, and ophthalmopathy patients were treated with high-dose intravenous methylprednisolone. The paper reports TCR Vbeta CDR3 sequencing of fewer than 150 peripheral blood samples: under 45 ophthalmopathy, 70 to 85 hyperthyroidism and roughly 17 progressor patients.

Trimming removed 3 bases from V and 1 base from J, leaving 12 bases between the germline ends. From the cysteine up to the phenylalanine, the CDR3 has a length of 15 residues. Left in the record is the CDR3 DNA by itself, 45 bases read in frame from the first base. Based on the germline V gene, the CDR1 and CDR2 sequences are MGHRA and YSYEKL. Amplification of TCR beta CDR3 regions was carried out from RNA transcripts. A first-round RT-PCR of the TCR CDR3 used the HTBI primer set with the Qiagen OneStep RT-PCR kit. Libraries were constructed in a second round of multiplex PCR, after which size selection and purification were performed. The libraries were sequenced on an Illumina HiSeq2000 using paired-end 100 bp reads. Per the authors' processing: SOAPnuke was used to process the raw data, removing reads that contained adapters or uncalled bases, had a mean Phred below 15, or lacked an exact match to the constant primer or identifier. High-quality paired reads were merged using COPE v1.2.5, and each unique nucleotide sequence was defined as a clonotype. MiTCR v1.1 was used to align clonotypes to the IMGT TRBV, TRBD and TRBJ reference segments. Only V-J combinations with frequency above 0.0001, covering about 99% of repertoires, were analysed. The TCS score was defined as the ratio of F50 (clonal expansion) to E x V (chaos), calculated using BLOSUM62-based TCRdist between CDR3 peptides within each V-J. Welch's t-statistics and random forest reduced around 520 V-J features to 10 to 15, which were used in a naive Bayes classifier (R e1071). The public reads were quality trimmed at Q25 with fastp and then assembled into clones with MiXCR by TCRdb, keeping productive beta chains. Rows are unified per CDR3 protein, each entry keeping the most common DNA and genes. TCRdb's processing, not the authors', yielded these V and J calls. The sample table holds hundreds of thousands of distinct CDR3 sequences, of which 12% to 15% were seen once. The ten top clones hold more than 8.5% of the sample.

This clonotype showed up just a few times. Its antigen is still unknown. Per-base quality was not reported, and no clone a single base away is much larger than it. Graves' hyperthyroidism was defined as stable when no progression to ophthalmopathy occurred over 18 months of follow-up. The hyperthyroidism patients were between 18 and 65 years old and newly diagnosed, with a disease duration of less than 2 months. Any patient with an uncontrolled infection, another autoimmune disease, pregnancy or lactation was excluded. Diagnoses relied on clinical symptoms, serum thyroxine and TRAb, thyroid ultrasound and orbital computed tomography. Ficoll-Paque density gradient centrifugation was used to isolate PBMCs from about 10 ml of fresh peripheral blood. Total RNA was extracted with Trizol reagent, and quality was checked on an Agilent 2100 Bioanalyzer. The study at large found these results: Sample size was not statistically predetermined, and investigators were not blinded to group allocation. Most expanded thyroid clonotypes (frequency above 0.001) were also detected in blood, suggesting blood repertoires may reflect thyroid immune responses. In validation, the model predicted progression to ophthalmopathy with roughly 66% sensitivity and 72% to 85% specificity, a median of about 6 months before onset. A 13 V-J signature model separated ophthalmopathy from stable hyperthyroidism, with around 90% sensitivity and 81.08% specificity in cross-validation and 80%/75% in testing.

The rearranged chain carries TRBV4-1 and TRBJ1-2; too little of a D gene remains to name it. The sample comprised blood. This TCR derives from a woman aged 18-29 years with Graves' hyperthyroidism. DNA sequence: TGCGCCAGCAGCCAGACCGACGAATTTAACTATGGCTACACCTTC. This gives the protein CASSQTDEFNYGYTF.